This T cell receptor (beta chain) was profiled in a study of blood T cell repertoires in COVID-19. Clones were read by immunoSEQ multiplex PCR, and TCRdb kept only the in-frame ones, dropping some. Of about 50,000 clones in the sample, around 86% are singletons; the top ten hold about a sixth. V shed 3 bases and J shed 3 bases, with 7 bases lying between them. Looked up from germline, CDR1 is LNHDA and CDR2 is SQIVND (reference sequence). The CDR3 runs 13 residues. The sample holds a few counts of this clone. Sequences were obtained from peripheral blood. This chain uses TRBV19 with TRBJ2-3; the D gene is possibly TRBD1 (5 bases). The origin of this receptor is a human donor in a cohort sampled during active COVID-19. As DNA, the CDR3 is TGTGCCAGTAGTATTGGGGCAACAGATACGCAGTATTTT. The encoded protein is CASSIGATDTQYF.